This TCR beta chain emerged from a study of T-cell memory formation after mild COVID-19. Broader study findings: Second-wave clones that peaked on day 37 lacked confirmed SARS-CoV-2 specificity.

5'RACE primed from the constant segment yielded TCR alpha and TCR beta cDNA libraries bearing sample barcodes and UMIs. TCRdb reprocessed the 5' RACE reads via MiXCR and lists one record per CDR3 protein. The sample contains about 270,000 distinct CDR3 sequences, under 20% of which appear only once. The germline V and J ends were trimmed by 1 base and 5 bases, with 12 bases remaining between them. The CDR3 totals 14 residues. Germline V gene lookup returns CDR1 SGHRS and CDR2 YFSETQ. In regard to this clonotype: The antigen is unknown.

The specimen sequenced was PBMCs or a T cell subset sorted from them (not recorded which). The receptor was derived from a man between 18 and 29 years old who had mild COVID-19 (a few samples of this study predate the infection). Cell type and time point are not known. The chain links TRBV5-1 to TRBJ2-5; no definite D call. In DNA form, the CDR3 reads TGCGCCAGCAGCTTGTTAGGTGACTCGGAGACCCAGTACTTC. Residues: CASSLLGDSETQYF.